Reported below is one T cell receptor beta chain. What it recognizes is unknown. This entry belongs to a study of OX40 agonist ivuxolimab in advanced cancers. CDR1 MDHEN and CDR2 SYDVKM come from the germline V gene. The CDR3 contains 14 residues. Clones were sequenced by immunoSEQ multiplex PCR, and TCRdb holds only the in-frame ones, with some missing. The table has 70,000 to 90,000 clones, roughly 80% seen once; the top ten hold about 5%. Study conclusions and caveats: Both CD4+ and CD8+ T cell populations in blood had undergone clonal expansion by week 6 at 0.1 to 3.0 mg/kg.

The V gene is TRBV28, the J gene TRBJ2-5, with D tentatively TRBD1 (6 bases). The J call is in doubt because the DNA end fits TRBJ2-7 better. This clonotype was obtained from an adult with an advanced solid tumor such as melanoma, head and neck, liver or kidney cancer. The sequencing used CD4+ or CD8+ T cells sorted from blood, collected in a trial of the OX40 agonist ivuxolimab. For the CDR3, the DNA is TGTGCCAGCAGCCGGGGACAAGCCAGATACGAGCAGTACTTC. Translating it yields CASSRGQARYEQYF.